This TCR beta chain was recovered during a study of T cell responses to AZD1222 COVID-19 vaccine. Looking at the study overall: It was second doses at about 4 or about 12 weeks that were pooled.

The study's findings and limits: Baseline serostatus was positive in only six AZD1222 recipients. Dominant at 160-218 and 743-854, vaccine-associated CD4 TCRs also spanned spike.

This CDR3 is built from 16 residues. Germline V gene sequence: CDR1 SGHRS, CDR2 YFSETQ. With 0 bases removed from V and 0 bases from J, the gap between germline ends came to 10 bases. Assay used: immunoSEQ multiplex PCR; TCRdb lists only in-frame clones, some missing. Among approximately 180,000 clones, 90% were seen once, and the ten largest hold about 6%. With regard to this clone: Its matching antigen is unknown.

The TCR originated in an adult in good health. Material: peripheral blood, obtained on day 0 of AZD1222 vaccination. The V and J genes are TRBV5-1 and TRBJ1-3; no clear D. CDR3 in DNA: TGCGCCAGCAGCTTGGTTGGCGAGAGCTCTGGAAACACCATATATTTT. Translating gives CASSLVGESSGNTIYF.